The 17 T cell receptor beta chains given below trace back to one sample, sequenced in a study of CD8 T cells in Susac syndrome. With random hexamers, reverse transcription was performed on about 0.5 to 1 ug of RNA. TCRdb called the immunoSEQ multiplex PCR reads again in MiXCR, with one record for every CDR3 protein. The sample consists of 130,000 to 150,000 distinct CDR3 sequences, approximately 95% of them appearing once. The sample was CD8+ T cells from PBMCs. These receptors came from a human donor in good health.

The J gene is TRBJ2-1, the V gene TRBV19; D unclear. CDR1 LNHDA and CDR2 SQIVND come from the germline V gene (reference sequence). Trimming pared 6 bases from V and 6 bases from J, leaving 9 bases between. The CDR3 totals 12 residues. CDR3 amino acids: CASRDLANEQFF. In DNA, the CDR3 is TGTGCCAGTAGGGATTTAGCCAATGAGCAGTTCTTC.

The gene calls are TRBV11-2 and TRBJ2-3; D tentatively fits TRBD1 or TRBD2 (5 bases each). Germline CDR1 SGHAT, CDR2 FQNNGV. The CDR3 covers 17 residues. V lost 5 bases and J 2 bases, leaving 20 bases between the germline ends. CDR3 loop: CASSPSPGLTYTDTQYF. The CDR3 DNA reads as TGTGCCAGCAGCCCAAGCCCGGGGCTCACATACACAGATACGCAGTATTTT.

This clonotype occurred once. The chain is built from TRBV24-1 and TRBJ2-1, with a weak D call TRBD1 (5 bases). The CDR3 contains 14 residues. V was clipped by 4 bases and J by 7 bases, with 13 bases between them. From germline, CDR1 is KGHDR and CDR2 SFDVKD. The CDR3 protein is CATSDPQDRNEQFF. DNA of the CDR3: TGTGCCACCAGTGACCCACAGGACCGGAATGAGCAGTTCTTC.

The chain combines TRBV15 with TRBJ2-4, with D tentatively TRBD2 (6 bases). CDR1 and CDR2 (germline): LNHNV, YYDKDF (reference sequence). V was clipped by 1 base and J by 5 bases, with 9 bases between them. The CDR3 runs to 14 residues. CDR3 nucleotides: TGTGCCACCAGCAGAGGGCCGGGGGAAAACATTCAGTACTTC. It is translated as CATSRGPGENIQYF.

The chain has TRBV12-3 or TRBV12-4 and TRBJ2-3, with 7 bases matching TRBD2. This CDR3 spans 14 amino acids. V dropped 5 bases and J dropped 4; count of bases not matched to a gene: 6. CDR3 DNA: TGTGCCAGCAGTCCCCGCGGACTAGCAGATACGCAGTATTTT. Translating gives CASSPRGLADTQYF.

The chain links TRBV20-1 to TRBJ2-7; the D gene is possibly TRBD2 (6 bases). V lost 0 bases and J lost 3, with 12 bases in between. Germline-derived CDR1 and CDR2 are DFQATT and SNEGSKA (reference sequence). This CDR3 has 14 amino acids. This CDR3 is CSARDLASDYEQYF. CDR3 coding DNA: TGCAGTGCTAGAGATCTTGCTAGCGACTACGAGCAGTACTTC.

The chain uses TRBV29-1 and TRBJ2-7; 10 nucleotides match TRBD1. CDR3 length equals 13 residues. Germline CDR1 and CDR2: SQVTM and ANQGSEA. The ends lost 4 bases at V and 6 bases at J; junction bases unmatched: 6. The chain's CDR3 is CSVGPGQGSEQYF. The CDR3, as DNA: TGCAGCGTTGGACCGGGACAGGGGAGCGAGCAGTACTTC.

This chain joins TRBV28 and TRBJ2-7, with TRBD1 matching 10 bases. The CDR3 totals 14 residues. Germline V lookup: CDR1 MDHEN, CDR2 SYDVKM. Losses at the gene ends were 4 bases for V and 6 bases for J; bases not matched to a gene: 6. The CDR3 bases are TGTGCCAGCAGTTCAGGGGACAGGGGTCTCGAGCAGTACTTC. Its translation: CASSSGDRGLEQYF.

The chain combines TRBV28 with TRBJ2-7; the match to TRBD2 covers 11 bases. V was clipped by 5 bases and J by 7 bases; unmatched bases: 13. This CDR3 is built from 16 residues. Germline V gene sequence: CDR1 MDHEN, CDR2 SYDVKM. CDR3 loop: CASSPYLLAGEDEQYF. In nucleotides, the CDR3 is TGTGCCAGCAGTCCTTATCTACTAGCGGGAGAGGATGAGCAGTACTTC.

V usage is TRBV13 and J usage is TRBJ2-5, with a weak D call TRBD1 (6 bases). CDR1 and CDR2 (germline): PRHDT, FYEKMQ (reference sequence). Between the trimmed V and J ends, which lost 5 bases and 0 bases, there was a span of 10 bases. The CDR3 sequence is 14 residues long. CDR3 loop: CASSQTGYQETQYF. Here the CDR3 DNA reads TGTGCCAGCAGCCAAACAGGGTACCAAGAGACCCAGTACTTC.

This clonotype was counted between two and nine times. The chain has TRBV27 and TRBJ2-7, with 11 bases identical to TRBD2. Germline V gene data show CDR1 as MNHEY and CDR2 as SMNVEV (reference sequence). The junction had 3 bases not matched to a gene; V was cut back by 2 bases and J by 3 bases. CDR3 size: 15 residues. The CDR3 nucleotides are TGTGCCAGCAGTTTAGCTAGCGGGAGGTTCTACGAGCAGTACTTC. Its protein product is CASSLASGRFYEQYF.

The rearrangement links TRBV7-9 to TRBJ2-3, with 8 bases lining up with TRBD1. With 4 bases clipped from V and 5 bases from J, the junction kept 8 bases outside the gene matches. In germline, CDR1 is SEHNR, CDR2 FQNEAQ (reference sequence). This CDR3 region has 15 residues. CDR3 bases: TGTGCCAGCAGCTCCAGGGGGCGCCGGGAAGATACGCAGTATTTT. Translation: CASSSRGRREDTQYF.

The chain joins TRBV29-1 to TRBJ2-7; TRBD2 matches 8 bases. The CDR3 contains 13 residues. The V and J ends lost 3 bases and 5 bases, in that order; junction bases with no gene match: 6. In germline, CDR1 is SQVTM, CDR2 ANQGSEA. In DNA form, the CDR3 reads TGCAGCGTTGATGGAGCGGGAGTGGACGAGCAGTACTTC. This encodes CSVDGAGVDEQYF.

The genes are TRBV12-3 or TRBV12-4 and TRBJ2-7; D remains unclear. Trimming removed 5 bases from V and 6 bases from J, with 11 bases in between. The CDR3 is 12 amino acids. CDR3 DNA: TGTGCCAGCAGTGCCGCCGCGGTCGAGCAGTACTTC. It specifies CASSAAAVEQYF.

J is TRBJ2-1 and V is TRBV12-3 or TRBV12-4, with a tentative D call TRBD2 (7 bases). V lost 6 bases and J lost 2, with 14 bases in between. This CDR3 contains 15 residues. CDR3 sequence reads: CASRGEGDPYNEQFF. In DNA, the CDR3 is TGTGCCAGCAGAGGGGAGGGGGATCCCTACAATGAGCAGTTCTTC.

V and J are TRBV15 and TRBJ2-5; 11 nucleotides align to TRBD1. The CDR3 sequence is 15 residues long. The trim removed 5 bases at V and 3 bases at J, leaving 5 bases unmatched. CDR1 is LNHNV and CDR2 is YYDKDF in the germline V gene (reference sequence). CDR3: CATSGRDRGKETQYF. For the CDR3, the DNA is TGTGCCACCAGCGGCCGGGACAGGGGGAAAGAGACCCAGTACTTC.

This chain uses TRBV4-3 with TRBJ2-1; 13 bases are shared with TRBD2. V lost 0 bases to trimming and J lost 6 bases; unmatched junction nucleotides: 2. The length of the CDR3 is 16 residues. The V gene's germline CDR1 is LGHNA and CDR2 YSLEER. The CDR3 DNA follows: TGCGCCAGCAGCCAAGATGGGACTAGCGGGACCAATGAGCAGTTCTTC. Encoded protein: CASSQDGTSGTNEQFF.